The 12 T cell receptor beta chains in this list originate from one sample, sequenced in a study of PD-1 blockade in classical Hodgkin lymphoma. The repertoire was sequenced with immunoSEQ multiplex PCR; TCRdb's copy has only in-frame clones and lacks some. The sample contains about 7,600 clones, about 77% of which appear only once. Each patient's relapse followed autologous stem cell transplantation, and brentuximab vedotin exposure varied. Purification of CD4+ T cells from thawed PBMCs was achieved by magnetic negative selection. The source was CD4+ T cells from blood, collected at baseline. The receptors come from a human donor with classical Hodgkin lymphoma.

V gene TRBV5-1 combines with J gene TRBJ2-7, with 7 bases that match TRBD1. Germline CDR1 is SGHRS and CDR2 is YFSETQ. The CDR3 runs to 12 residues. V shed 5 bases and J 5 bases; nucleotides not matched to a gene: 4. In DNA form, the CDR3 reads TGCGCCAGCAGTGACAGGGTCCACGAGCAGTACTTC. This gives the protein CASSDRVHEQYF.

The chain has TRBV2 and TRBJ2-7; D remains ambiguous. CDR3 length: 12 amino acids. Germline CDR1 is SNHLY and CDR2 is FYNNEI. Trimming left V 7 bases short and J 4 bases short, with 11 bases between. The CDR3 here is CASKMEGYEQYF. The CDR3 DNA reads as TGTGCCAGCAAGATGGAAGGTTACGAGCAGTACTTC.

The rearrangement links TRBV28 to TRBJ1-4, with 8 positions matching TRBD1. Germline CDR1 MDHEN, CDR2 SYDVKM. V dropped 10 bases and J dropped 10; count of bases not matched to a gene: 14. This CDR3 is built from 14 residues. This CDR3 is CATMAGGEGAKLFF. The CDR3 region has the DNA TGTGCCACAATGGCAGGGGGCGAGGGGGCAAAACTGTTTTTT. Full variable domain (remainder filled in from reference TRBV28 and TRBJ1-4): DVKVTQSSRYLVKRTGEKVFLECVQDMDHENMFWYRQDPGLGLRLIYFSYDVKMKEKGDIPEGYSVSREKKERFSLILESASTNQTSMYLCATMAGGEGAKLFFGSGTQLSVL.

This sequence joins TRBV10-1 and TRBJ2-3, with TRBD2 matching over 11 bases. The CDR3 contains 17 residues. Germline V gene sequence: CDR1 WNHNN, CDR2 SYGVQD (reference sequence). Trimming removed 0 bases from V and 4 bases from J; junction bases left unmatched: 6. CDR3 sequence (DNA): TGCGCCAGCAGTGAGTCGAGGGTAGCGGGAGGGTCAGATACGCAGTATTTT. Protein sequence: CASSESRVAGGSDTQYF.

This clone has just a few counts. The CDR3 DNA is TGTGCCAGCAGCATGGACTCCTACGAGCAGTACTTC. Translating it yields CASSMDSYEQYF. V usage is TRBV7-9 and J usage is TRBJ2-7; unclear D gene. Germline loops: CDR1 SEHNR, CDR2 FQNEAQ (reference sequence). The CDR3 sequence is 12 residues long. Between the trimmed V and J ends, which lost 5 bases and 0 bases, there was a span of 5 bases.

CDR3 sequence reads: CASSPRTSSTDTQYF. The CDR3, as DNA: TGCGCCAGCAGCCCCCGGACTAGTTCCACAGATACGCAGTATTTT. The chain joins TRBV5-1 to TRBJ2-3; 7 bases map to TRBD2. The V gene's germline CDR1 is SGHRS and CDR2 YFSETQ. CDR3 length equals 15 residues. The trim removed 4 bases at V and 2 bases at J, leaving 7 bases unmatched.

The V and J genes are TRBV7-2 and TRBJ2-1; a weak D match, TRBD2 (6 bases). V was pared by 5 bases and J by 6 bases, with 14 bases between. Germline V gene sequence: CDR1 SGHTA, CDR2 FQGNSA. The CDR3 has 14 amino acids. DNA of the CDR3: TGTGCCAGCAGCCACCCGAGGGGAGGCAATGAGCAGTTCTTC. This codes for CASSHPRGGNEQFF.

The rearrangement uses TRBV6-6 and TRBJ1-5, with no clear D. This CDR3 comprises 12 residues. V lost 8 bases, J lost 12 bases, and 17 bases lay in between. Germline V gene sequence: CDR1 MNHNY, CDR2 SVGAGI (reference sequence). CDR3 DNA sequence: TGTGCCAGCGGGATACGTGGAAGAGTCCAGCATTTT. It codes for CASGIRGRVQHF.

The chain is built from TRBV2 and TRBJ2-5, with 9 bases identical to TRBD1. V was pared by 6 bases and J by 5 bases, with 7 bases of the junction left unmatched. Germline lookup yields CDR1 SNHLY and CDR2 FYNNEI. This CDR3 region has 14 residues. The CDR3 region has the DNA TGTGCCAGCAGGACCGGGACAGGGAGGGAGACCCAGTACTTC. Translation gives CASRTGTGRETQYF. Looking up the rest from reference TRBV2 and TRBJ2-5 gives the full variable domain: EPEVTQTPSHQVTQMGQEVILRCVPISNHLYFYWYRQILGQKVEFLVSFYNNEISEKSEIFDDQFSVERPDGSNFTLKIRSTKLEDSAMYFCASRTGTGRETQYFGPGTRLLVL.

The rearrangement uses TRBV19 and TRBJ1-1, with 8 bases fitting TRBD1. Trimming at V came to 5 bases and at J to 3 bases, leaving 8 bases not matched to a gene. The CDR3 extends over 15 amino acids. Germline V gene data show CDR1 as LNHDA and CDR2 as SQIVND (reference sequence). CDR3 residues: CASSAKGQVDTEAFF. CDR3 DNA: TGTGCCAGTAGTGCGAAGGGACAGGTGGACACTGAAGCTTTCTTT.

The chain has TRBV14 and TRBJ2-2, with TRBD1 identical over 9 bases. Trimming removed 4 bases from V and 9 bases from J; junction bases left unmatched: 6. The CDR3 totals 14 residues. In germline, CDR1 is SGHDN, CDR2 FVKESK. CDR3 coding DNA: TGTGCCAGCAGCCTCTCCGGGACAGGGTGGGAGCTGTTTTTT. This sequence encodes CASSLSGTGWELFF.

Only one count was recorded for this clone. V is TRBV11-2 and J is TRBJ2-2; D might be TRBD2 (5 bases). The length of the CDR3 is 15 residues. Looked up from germline, CDR1 is SGHAT and CDR2 is FQNNGV. V dropped 8 bases and J dropped 3 bases, with 16 bases sitting between them. This CDR3 reads CASHQRAGYTGELFF. The CDR3 DNA reads TGTGCCAGCCACCAGAGGGCAGGATACACCGGGGAGCTGTTTTTT.